This entry is about one TCR beta chain. What it binds is unknown. This record belongs to a study of cytomegalovirus exposure and HLA in healthy donors. Study-wide points: Prior analysis indicated that the majority of TCR beta V segments exhibited productivity approximately 87% or approximately 30% of the time.

The PCR was carried out with 60 Vbeta primers and 13 Jbeta primers. This table comes from immunoSEQ multiplex PCR, and its TCRdb copy is limited to in-frame clones, with some not included. The table shows fewer than 120,000 clones, with approximately 82% occurring only once. The V gene's germline CDR1 is SGHAT and CDR2 FQNNGV. The germline V and J ends were trimmed by 6 bases and 0 bases, with 12 bases remaining between them. CDR3 length: 15 amino acids. Healthy individuals who donated bone marrow served as the donors. The sequence was obtained from a man under 40 in good health and CMV-seropositive. This chain uses TRBV11-2 with TRBJ2-1; D remains unclear. Sequenced material: PBMCs. CDR3 coding DNA: TGTGCCAGCAGTTTGCTGATTAGCTCCTACAATGAGCAGTTCTTC. Encoded protein: CASSLLISSYNEQFF.